This TCR beta chain was sequenced in a study of CD8+CD57+ T cells in acquired aplastic anemia. Study-level information: Sorted cells (CD4+ and CD8+) yielded DNA amounts that averaged approximately 3 ug. General study results and limits: Patient and control CD8+ Simpson's diversity was not significantly different.

Sequencing was done on patients that had shown CD8+CD57+ cell expansion by flow cytometry. Genomic DNA, the template, was used for profiling of the TCR beta VDJ and CDR3. TCRdb re-analysed the reads in MiXCR, keeping a single row per CDR3 protein. The sample carries roughly 280,000 distinct CDR3 sequences, around three fifths recorded once. As regards this clonotype: Its antigen remains unknown.

Looked up from germline, CDR1 is KGHDR and CDR2 is SFDVKD. The CDR3 is made up of 16 amino acids. The V segment lost 3 bases and the J segment 0 bases; nucleotides outside the gene matches: 3. The rearrangement uses TRBV24-1 and TRBJ2-1; 8 bases line up with TRBD2. This sequence originates from a human donor with aplastic anemia. Input material: sorted CD4+, CD8+, or CD8+CD57+ T cells (not recorded which) from PBMCs. The CDR3 is CATSDPSGSSYNEQFF. The CDR3 DNA is TGTGCCACCAGTGATCCGAGCGGGAGCTCCTACAATGAGCAGTTCTTC.